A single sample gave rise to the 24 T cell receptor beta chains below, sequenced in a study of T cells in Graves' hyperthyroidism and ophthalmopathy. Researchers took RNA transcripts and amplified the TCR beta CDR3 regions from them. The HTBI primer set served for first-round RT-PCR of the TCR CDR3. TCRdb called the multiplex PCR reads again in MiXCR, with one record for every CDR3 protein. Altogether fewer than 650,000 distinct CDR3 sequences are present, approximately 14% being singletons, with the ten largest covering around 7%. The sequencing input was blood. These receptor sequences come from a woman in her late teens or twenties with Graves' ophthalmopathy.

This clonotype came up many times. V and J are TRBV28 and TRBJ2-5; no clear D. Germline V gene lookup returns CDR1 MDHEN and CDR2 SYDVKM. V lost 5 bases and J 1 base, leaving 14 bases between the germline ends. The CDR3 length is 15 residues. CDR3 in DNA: TGTGCCAGCAGTCCGGGCGGCGACCTCCAAGAGACCCAGTACTTC. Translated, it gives CASSPGGDLQETQYF.

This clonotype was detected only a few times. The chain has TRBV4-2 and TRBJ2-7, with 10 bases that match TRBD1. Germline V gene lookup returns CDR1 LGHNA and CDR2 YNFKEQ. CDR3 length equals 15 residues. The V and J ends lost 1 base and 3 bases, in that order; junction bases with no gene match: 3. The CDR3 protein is CASSQVWTGGYEQYF. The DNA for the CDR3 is TGTGCCAGCAGCCAAGTCTGGACAGGGGGCTACGAGCAGTACTTC.

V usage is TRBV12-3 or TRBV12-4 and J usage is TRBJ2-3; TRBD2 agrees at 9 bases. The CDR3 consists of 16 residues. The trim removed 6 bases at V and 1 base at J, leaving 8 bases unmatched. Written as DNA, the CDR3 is TGTGCCAGCAGCCGCCGACTAGCGGCCGGCACAGATACGCAGTATTTT. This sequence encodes CASSRRLAAGTDTQYF.

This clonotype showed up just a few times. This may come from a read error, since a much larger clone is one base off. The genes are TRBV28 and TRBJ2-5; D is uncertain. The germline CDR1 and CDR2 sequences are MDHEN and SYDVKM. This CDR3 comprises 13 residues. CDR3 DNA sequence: TGTGCCAGCAGTTCTCTCCTCGGTGAGACCCGGTACTTC. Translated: CASSSLLGETRYF.

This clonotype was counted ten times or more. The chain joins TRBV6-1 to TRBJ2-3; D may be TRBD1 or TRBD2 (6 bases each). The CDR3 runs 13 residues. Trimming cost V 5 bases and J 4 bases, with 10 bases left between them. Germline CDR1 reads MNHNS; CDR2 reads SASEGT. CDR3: CASSSGAADTQYF. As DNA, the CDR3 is TGTGCCAGCAGTTCGGGGGCTGCAGATACGCAGTATTTT.

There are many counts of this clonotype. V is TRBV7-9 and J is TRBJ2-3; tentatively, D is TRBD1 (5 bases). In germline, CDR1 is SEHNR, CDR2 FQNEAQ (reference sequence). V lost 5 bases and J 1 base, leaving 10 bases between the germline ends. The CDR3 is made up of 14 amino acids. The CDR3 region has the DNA TGTGCCAGCAGCGCAGGGTACGGCACAGATACGCAGTATTTT. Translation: CASSAGYGTDTQYF. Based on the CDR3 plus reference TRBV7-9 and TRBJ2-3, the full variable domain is DTGVSQNPRHKITKRGQNVTFRCDPISEHNRLYWYRQTLGQGPEFLTYFQNEAQLEKSRLLSDRFSAERPKGSFSTLEIQRTEQGDSAMYLCASSAGYGTDTQYFGPGTRLTVL.

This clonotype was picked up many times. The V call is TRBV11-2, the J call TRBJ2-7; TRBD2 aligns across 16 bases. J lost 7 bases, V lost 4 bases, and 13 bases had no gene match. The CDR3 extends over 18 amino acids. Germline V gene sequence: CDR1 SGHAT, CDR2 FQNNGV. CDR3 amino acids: CASSSGLAGGPRLGEQYF. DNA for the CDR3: TGTGCCAGCAGCTCGGGACTAGCGGGAGGGCCGAGGCTGGGTGAGCAGTACTTC.

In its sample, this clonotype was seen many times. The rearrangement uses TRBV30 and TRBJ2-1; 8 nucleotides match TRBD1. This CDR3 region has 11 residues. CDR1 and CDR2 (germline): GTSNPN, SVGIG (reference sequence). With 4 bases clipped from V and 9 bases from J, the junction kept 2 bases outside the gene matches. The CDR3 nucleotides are TGTGCCTGGACAGGGGGCGGTGAGCAGTTCTTC. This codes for CAWTGGGEQFF.

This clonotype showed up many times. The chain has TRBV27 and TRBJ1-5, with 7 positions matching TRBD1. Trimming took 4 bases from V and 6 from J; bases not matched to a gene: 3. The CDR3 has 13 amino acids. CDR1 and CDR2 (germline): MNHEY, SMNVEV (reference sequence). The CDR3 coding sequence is TGTGCCAGCAGTTCGACAGGGAGTCAGCCCCAGCATTTT. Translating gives CASSSTGSQPQHF.

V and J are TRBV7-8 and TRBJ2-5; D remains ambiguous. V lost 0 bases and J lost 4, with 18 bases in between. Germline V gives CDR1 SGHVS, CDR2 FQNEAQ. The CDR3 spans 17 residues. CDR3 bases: TGTGCCAGCAGCTTAGCGTCGTCCCAAGTAGCAAGAGAGACCCAGTACTTC. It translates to CASSLASSQVARETQYF.

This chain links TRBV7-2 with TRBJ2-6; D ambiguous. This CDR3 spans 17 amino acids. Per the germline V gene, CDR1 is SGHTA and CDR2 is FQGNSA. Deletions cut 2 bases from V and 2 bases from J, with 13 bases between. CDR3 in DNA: TGTGCCAGCAGCTTAATTTACCCTCGAACTGGGGCCAACGTCCTGACTTTC. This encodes CASSLIYPRTGANVLTF.

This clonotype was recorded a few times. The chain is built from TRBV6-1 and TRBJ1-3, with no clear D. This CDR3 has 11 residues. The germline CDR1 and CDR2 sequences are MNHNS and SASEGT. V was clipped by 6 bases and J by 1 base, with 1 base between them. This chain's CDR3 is CASRSGNTIYF. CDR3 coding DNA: TGTGCCAGCAGATCTGGAAACACCATATATTTT.

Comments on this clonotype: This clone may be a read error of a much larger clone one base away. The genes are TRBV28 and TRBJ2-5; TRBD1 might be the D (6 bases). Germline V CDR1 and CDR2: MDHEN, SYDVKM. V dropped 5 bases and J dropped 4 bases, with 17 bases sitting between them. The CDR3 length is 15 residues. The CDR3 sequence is CASSDLRTAPETQYF. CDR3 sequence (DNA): TGTGCCAGCAGTGATTTGCGGACAGCCCCAGAGACCCAGTACTTC.

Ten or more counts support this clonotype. CDR3 sequence reads: CASSLEASAGGGYEQYF. CDR3 DNA: TGTGCCAGCAGCTTAGAGGCCAGCGCCGGGGGCGGCTACGAGCAGTACTTC. The chain uses TRBV7-2 and TRBJ2-7, with D tentatively TRBD1 or TRBD2 (6 bases each). V was pared by 1 base and J by 3 bases, with 19 bases between. This CDR3 region has 17 residues. Germline V gene sequence: CDR1 SGHTA, CDR2 FQGNSA.

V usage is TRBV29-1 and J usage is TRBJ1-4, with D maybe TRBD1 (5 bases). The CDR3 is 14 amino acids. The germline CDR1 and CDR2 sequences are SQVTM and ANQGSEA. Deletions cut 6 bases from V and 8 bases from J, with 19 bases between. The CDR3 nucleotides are TGCAGCGTCGCGAGGGACCTACCTCCCGAAAAACTGTTTTTT. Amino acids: CSVARDLPPEKLFF.

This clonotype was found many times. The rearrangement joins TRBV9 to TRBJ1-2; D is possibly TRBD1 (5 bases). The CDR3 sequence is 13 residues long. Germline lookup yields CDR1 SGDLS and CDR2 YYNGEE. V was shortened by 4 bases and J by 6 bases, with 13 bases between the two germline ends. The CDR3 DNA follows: TGTGCCAGCAGCCCGCGGGGCAGGGATGGCTACACCTTC. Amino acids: CASSPRGRDGYTF.

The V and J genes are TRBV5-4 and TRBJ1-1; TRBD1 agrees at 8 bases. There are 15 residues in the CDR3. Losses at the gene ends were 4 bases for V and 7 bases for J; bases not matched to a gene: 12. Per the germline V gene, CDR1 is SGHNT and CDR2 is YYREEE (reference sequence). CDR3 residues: CASSPGTGTDIEAFF. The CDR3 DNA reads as TGTGCCAGCAGCCCGGGGACAGGTACCGACATTGAAGCTTTCTTT.

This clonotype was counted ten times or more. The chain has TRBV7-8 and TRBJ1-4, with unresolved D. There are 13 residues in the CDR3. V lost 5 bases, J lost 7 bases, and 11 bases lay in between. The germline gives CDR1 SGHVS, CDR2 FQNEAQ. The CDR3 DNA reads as TGTGCCAGCAGCCTCTCCGGGCTTGAAAAACTGTTTTTT. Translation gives CASSLSGLEKLFF.

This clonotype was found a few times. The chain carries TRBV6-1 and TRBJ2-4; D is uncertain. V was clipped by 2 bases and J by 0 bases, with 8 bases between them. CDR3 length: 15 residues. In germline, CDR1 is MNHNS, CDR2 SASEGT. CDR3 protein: CASSEYGEAKNIQYF. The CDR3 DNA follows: TGTGCCAGCAGTGAATATGGGGAAGCCAAAAACATTCAGTACTTC.

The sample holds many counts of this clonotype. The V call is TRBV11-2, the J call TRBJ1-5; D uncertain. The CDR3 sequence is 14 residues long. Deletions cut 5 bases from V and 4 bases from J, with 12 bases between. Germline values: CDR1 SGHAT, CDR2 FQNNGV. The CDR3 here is CASSPDGVNQPQHF. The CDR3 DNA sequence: TGTGCCAGCAGCCCCGACGGAGTTAATCAGCCCCAGCATTTT.

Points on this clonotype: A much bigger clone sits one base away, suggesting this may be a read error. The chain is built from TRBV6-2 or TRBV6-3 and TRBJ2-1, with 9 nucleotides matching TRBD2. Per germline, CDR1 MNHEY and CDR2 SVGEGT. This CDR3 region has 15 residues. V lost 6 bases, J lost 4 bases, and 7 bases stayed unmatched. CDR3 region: CASSGISGRYNEQFF. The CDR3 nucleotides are TGTGCCAGCAGCGGGATTAGCGGGAGATACAATGAGCAGTTCTTC.

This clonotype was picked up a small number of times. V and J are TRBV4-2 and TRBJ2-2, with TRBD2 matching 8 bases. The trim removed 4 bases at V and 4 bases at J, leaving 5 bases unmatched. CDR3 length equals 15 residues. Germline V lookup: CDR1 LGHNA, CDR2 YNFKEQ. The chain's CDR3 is CASSPASGPTGELFF. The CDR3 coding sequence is TGTGCCAGCAGCCCAGCTAGCGGGCCCACCGGGGAGCTGTTTTTT.

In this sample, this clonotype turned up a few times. CDR3 nucleotide sequence: TGTGCCAGCAGTGAAGCTTGGGAGGGACAGGCAATTAATTCACCCCTCCACTTT. The encoded protein is CASSEAWEGQAINSPLHF. The chain couples TRBV2 to TRBJ1-6; 8 bases match TRBD1. The CDR3 contains 18 residues. Germline assignment: CDR1 SNHLY and CDR2 FYNNEI. V lost 0 bases and J lost 6; bases outside the gene matches: 10.

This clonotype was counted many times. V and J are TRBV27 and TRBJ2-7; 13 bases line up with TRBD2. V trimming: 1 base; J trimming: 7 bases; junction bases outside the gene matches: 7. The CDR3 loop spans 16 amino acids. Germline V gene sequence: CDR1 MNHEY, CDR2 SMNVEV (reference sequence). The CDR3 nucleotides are TGTGCCAGCAGTTTATTCGGACTAGCGGGAGCTAAGGAGCAGTACTTC. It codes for CASSLFGLAGAKEQYF.